Listed here is a single T cell receptor (beta chain). CDR3 size: 13 residues. Germline V gene lookup returns CDR1 PRHDT and CDR2 FYEKMQ (reference sequence). Deletions cut 11 bases from V and 5 bases from J, with 18 bases between. This sample stems from a study of identifying expanded T cells in peripheral blood. Assay: immunoSEQ multiplex PCR; the TCRdb copy retains only in-frame clones and omits some. This repertoire shows roughly 100,000 clones, about 91% found once; its top ten account for 12% to 15%. This sequence joins TRBV13 and TRBJ1-2; D might be TRBD1 (6 bases). Source material: blood. The TCR originated in a person aged 18 to 70 in good health. In DNA form, the CDR3 reads TGTGCCGGGGGGCAGGGATTTGAGTATGGCTACACCTTC. Its translation: CAGGQGFEYGYTF.